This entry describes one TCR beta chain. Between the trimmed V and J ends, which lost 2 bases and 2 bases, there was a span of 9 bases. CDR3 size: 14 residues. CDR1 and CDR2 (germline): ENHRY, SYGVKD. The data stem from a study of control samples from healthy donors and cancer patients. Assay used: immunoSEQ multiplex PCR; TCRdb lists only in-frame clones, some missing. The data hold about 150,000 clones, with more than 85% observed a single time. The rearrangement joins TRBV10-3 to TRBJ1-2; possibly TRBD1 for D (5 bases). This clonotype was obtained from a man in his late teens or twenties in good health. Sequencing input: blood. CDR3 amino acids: CAISEGGLNYGYTF. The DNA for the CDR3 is TGTGCCATCAGTGAGGGGGGGTTAAACTATGGCTACACCTTC.